The 26 T cell receptor beta chains listed next were all sequenced from one sample in a study of early T cells in non-severe SARS-CoV-2 infection. Via MiXCR, TCRdb re-called the 5' RACE reads, giving one row per CDR3 protein. Found here are about 70,000 distinct CDR3 sequences, around 15% of them singletons; the top ten hold 3.9%. Sequences were derived from whole blood, sampled at baseline. Receptor source: an adult who was a healthcare worker with PCR-confirmed SARS-CoV-2 infection or an uninfected control (not recorded which).

This clonotype was counted at least ten times. For the CDR3, the DNA is TGTGCCAGCGGGAGGGACGGTCGGAACACTGAAGCTTTCTTT. Translated: CASGRDGRNTEAFF. This chain links TRBV12-3 or TRBV12-4 with TRBJ1-1; perhaps TRBD1 as D (5 bases). The CDR3 covers 14 residues. Between the trimmed V and J ends, which lost 8 bases and 1 base, there was a span of 14 bases.

The chain joins TRBV7-2 to TRBJ1-2; D remains unclear. The CDR3 covers 14 residues. In germline, CDR1 is SGHTA, CDR2 FQGNSA. Deletions cut 3 bases from V and 2 bases from J, with 10 bases between. The CDR3 nucleotides are TGTGCCAGCAGCTTTGCACAGAAGAACTATGGCTACACCTTC. Its protein product is CASSFAQKNYGYTF. Filled out from reference TRBV7-2 and TRBJ1-2, the complete variable domain reads GAGVSQSPSNKVTEKGKDVELRCDPISGHTALYWYRQSLGQGLEFLIYFQGNSAPDKSGLPSDRFSAERTGGSVSTLTIQRTQQEDSAVYLCASSFAQKNYGYTFGSGTRLTVV.

This clonotype was detected only a few times. The rearrangement joins TRBV7-9 to TRBJ2-4, with D perhaps being TRBD1 or TRBD2 (5 bases each). V dropped 8 bases and J dropped 2 bases, with 10 bases sitting between them. Germline lookup yields CDR1 SEHNR and CDR2 FQNEAQ (reference sequence). The CDR3 is 13 amino acids. CDR3 coding DNA: TGTGCCAGCGGGGGAGTTACCAAAAACATTCAGTACTTC. Its protein is CASGGVTKNIQYF.

With respect to this clonotype: This sequence may be a read error, since a much larger clone differs from it by one base. This rearrangement joins TRBV6-6 to TRBJ1-1; no clear D. Germline V lookup: CDR1 MNHNY, CDR2 SVGAGI (reference sequence). The CDR3 extends over 12 amino acids. Trimming cost V 7 bases and J 4 bases, with 10 bases left between them. The CDR3 nucleotides read TGTGCCAGCAACATTGAGGGCACTGAAGCTTTCTTT. Translation: CASNIEGTEAFF.

CDR3 bases: TGTGCAGCGCAGGCGGGAGGGAGCACAGATACGCAGTATTTT. Amino acids: CAAQAGGSTDTQYF. The rearrangement joins TRBV6-5 to TRBJ2-3, with 9 bases aligning to TRBD2. This CDR3 is 14 amino acids long. Per germline, CDR1 MNHEY and CDR2 SVGAGI.

This clonotype has a handful of counts. The chain carries TRBV30 and TRBJ1-4, with 9 positions matching TRBD1. CDR3 length equals 15 residues. The germline V gene has CDR1 GTSNPN and CDR2 SVGIG (reference sequence). The ends lost 3 bases at V and 2 bases at J; junction bases unmatched: 4. The CDR3 sequence is CAWRPTGGTNEKLFF. The CDR3 DNA follows: TGTGCCTGGAGACCGACAGGGGGGACTAATGAAAAACTGTTTTTT. The variable domain in full, completed from reference TRBV30 and TRBJ1-4, reads SQTIHQWPATLVQPVGSPLSLECTVEGTSNPNLYWYRQAAGRGLQLLFYSVGIGQISSEVPQNLSASRPQDRQFILSSKKLLLSDSGFYLCAWRPTGGTNEKLFFGSGTQLSVL.

The V call is TRBV28, the J call TRBJ2-6; perhaps D is TRBD1 or TRBD2 (5 bases each). V was shortened by 10 bases and J by 4 bases, with 20 bases between the two germline ends. Germline V gene lookup returns CDR1 MDHEN and CDR2 SYDVKM. The length of the CDR3 is 16 residues. The CDR3 spells CATIQARGSGANVLTF. The DNA of the CDR3 is TGTGCCACCATCCAAGCGAGGGGTTCAGGGGCCAACGTCCTGACTTTC. Full variable domain (remainder filled in from reference TRBV28 and TRBJ2-6): DVKVTQSSRYLVKRTGEKVFLECVQDMDHENMFWYRQDPGLGLRLIYFSYDVKMKEKGDIPEGYSVSREKKERFSLILESASTNQTSMYLCATIQARGSGANVLTFGAGSRLTVL.

This chain links TRBV4-1 with TRBJ1-1, with 7 bases lining up with TRBD1. The length of the CDR3 is 16 residues. J was trimmed by 1 base and V by 0 bases; bases with no gene match: 5. CDR1 MGHRA and CDR2 YSYEKL come from the germline V gene. CDR3 DNA: TGCGCCAGCAGCCAAGATAAAGACAGGGCGAACACTGAAGCTTTCTTT. Its translation is CASSQDKDRANTEAFF.

The rearrangement joins TRBV24-1 to TRBJ2-1; D might be TRBD2 (6 bases). The germline gives CDR1 KGHDR, CDR2 SFDVKD. The CDR3 runs 13 residues. V was clipped by 9 bases and J by 0 bases, with 8 bases between them. The CDR3 DNA reads as TGTGCCACCCAAGCGGGCTCCTACAATGAGCAGTTCTTC. Residues: CATQAGSYNEQFF.

The J gene is TRBJ2-5, the V gene TRBV28; the D gene could be TRBD1 or TRBD2 (5 bases each). Trimming cost V 6 bases and J 2 bases, with 13 bases left between them. This CDR3 spans 14 amino acids. Germline V gives CDR1 MDHEN, CDR2 SYDVKM. The CDR3 sequence: CASREAGRQETQYF. The CDR3 DNA is TGTGCCAGCAGGGAGGCAGGGCGGCAAGAGACCCAGTACTTC.

The J gene is TRBJ2-2, the V gene TRBV19; 8 bases map to TRBD1. Losses at the gene ends were 4 bases for V and 4 bases for J; bases not matched to a gene: 11. CDR3 size: 17 residues. The germline V gene encodes CDR1 LNHDA and CDR2 SQIVND (reference sequence). DNA for the CDR3: TGTGCCAGTAGTAACCCTTGGACAGGGCGCGGCACCGGGGAGCTGTTTTTT. It encodes CASSNPWTGRGTGELFF.

This clonotype occurred many times. As DNA, the CDR3 is TGTGCCAGCAGTTACGTAGGAGCGGATGAGCAGTTCTTC. Amino acid sequence: CASSYVGADEQFF. The rearrangement links TRBV6-5 to TRBJ2-1; D may be TRBD2 (5 bases). This CDR3 region has 13 residues. Looked up from germline, CDR1 is MNHEY and CDR2 is SVGAGI. Trimming took 2 bases from V and 8 from J, leaving 10 bases between them.

This clonotype was picked up a small number of times. The genes are TRBV2 and TRBJ1-1; no reliable D call. Germline CDR1 and CDR2: SNHLY and FYNNEI. The CDR3 totals 13 residues. V gave up 6 bases and J gave up 4 bases, with 12 bases separating them. DNA for the CDR3: TGTGCCAGCAGCGACCATCCCGGCACTGAAGCTTTCTTT. Its translation: CASSDHPGTEAFF. Supplemented by reference TRBV2 and TRBJ1-1, the full variable domain reads EPEVTQTPSHQVTQMGQEVILRCVPISNHLYFYWYRQILGQKVEFLVSFYNNEISEKSEIFDDQFSVERPDGSNFTLKIRSTKLEDSAMYFCASSDHPGTEAFFGQGTRLTVV.

The chain couples TRBV27 to TRBJ2-4; D call uncertain. This CDR3 spans 9 amino acids. V dropped 11 bases and J dropped 7 bases, with 6 bases sitting between them. Germline CDR1 and CDR2: MNHEY and SMNVEV (reference sequence). The CDR3 DNA reads as TGTGCCGGCTTTAACATTCAGTACTTC. It is translated as CAGFNIQYF.

The CDR3 DNA sequence: TGCGCCAGCAGTGACGGGACAGGGGCTTCCTACGAGCAGTACTTC. Residues: CASSDGTGASYEQYF. The chain couples TRBV10-1 to TRBJ2-7; 10 bases are a match to TRBD1. With V trimmed by 3 bases and J by 1 base, 3 bases remained unmatched. The CDR3 loop spans 15 amino acids. Germline loops: CDR1 WNHNN, CDR2 SYGVQD (reference sequence).

This clonotype occurred a few times. This chain joins TRBV4-2 and TRBJ1-2; D gene unclear. This CDR3 has 14 residues. Between the trimmed V and J ends, which lost 1 base and 4 bases, there was a span of 10 bases. Germline V CDR1 and CDR2: LGHNA, YNFKEQ. The CDR3 DNA reads as TGTGCCAGCAGCCAAGTTGAGGGCCTCTATGGCTACACCTTC. It codes for CASSQVEGLYGYTF.

This clonotype has more than one count but fewer than ten. This sequence joins TRBV6-6 and TRBJ1-5; D is perhaps TRBD1 (5 bases). The CDR3 loop spans 19 amino acids. The germline gives CDR1 MNHNY, CDR2 SVGAGI (reference sequence). V lost 0 bases and J 4 bases, leaving 22 bases between the germline ends. The CDR3 spells CASSYSGTDIHRFNQPQHF. CDR3 coding DNA: TGTGCCAGCAGTTACTCGGGGACCGATATTCACCGATTTAATCAGCCCCAGCATTTT.

This clonotype was counted only a few times. The V and J genes are TRBV7-9 and TRBJ2-7; 7 bases fit TRBD2. Germline V gives CDR1 SEHNR, CDR2 FQNEAQ (reference sequence). CDR3 size: 13 residues. J lost 4 bases, V lost 4 bases, and 4 bases had no gene match. The CDR3 is CASSWEGDYEQYF. The DNA for the CDR3 is TGTGCCAGCAGCTGGGAGGGTGATTACGAGCAGTACTTC. The full variable domain, with the rest looked up from reference TRBV7-9 and TRBJ2-7, is DTGVSQNPRHKITKRGQNVTFRCDPISEHNRLYWYRQTLGQGPEFLTYFQNEAQLEKSRLLSDRFSAERPKGSFSTLEIQRTEQGDSAMYLCASSWEGDYEQYFGPGTRLTVT.

The chain joins TRBV19 to TRBJ2-7, with D uncertain. The germline gives CDR1 LNHDA, CDR2 SQIVND (reference sequence). Trimming cost V 2 bases and J 3 bases, with 11 bases left between them. The CDR3 runs 14 residues. In DNA form, the CDR3 reads TGTGCCAGTAGTATAAACACCCAAGGCTACGAGCAGTACTTC. Translation: CASSINTQGYEQYF.

The chain joins TRBV5-1 to TRBJ2-3; 10 bases are shared with TRBD2. Germline V gene data show CDR1 as SGHRS and CDR2 as YFSETQ. The length of the CDR3 is 17 residues. V trimming: 4 bases; J trimming: 7 bases; junction bases outside the gene matches: 15. For the CDR3, the DNA is TGCGCCAGCAGCGGAAGGACTAGCGGTACGATGGGAAATACGCAGTATTTT. Its translation: CASSGRTSGTMGNTQYF.

The J gene is TRBJ1-5, the V gene TRBV10-3; the D gene is possibly TRBD1 (6 bases). This CDR3 is 14 amino acids long. With 2 bases removed from V and 7 bases from J, the gap between germline ends came to 12 bases. The V gene's germline CDR1 is ENHRY and CDR2 SYGVKD. CDR3 sequence reads: CAISEQQGEQPQHF. CDR3 bases: TGTGCCATCAGTGAGCAACAGGGTGAACAGCCCCAGCATTTT.

There are a few counts of this clonotype. The chain joins TRBV4-2 to TRBJ2-2; D may be TRBD2 (5 bases). CDR1 is LGHNA, CDR2 YNFKEQ, per germline. V gave up 3 bases and J gave up 1 base, with 9 bases separating them. The CDR3 is made up of 15 amino acids. The DNA for the CDR3 is TGTGCCAGCAGCCATAAAGCGGTGAACACCGGGGAGCTGTTTTTT. It yields the protein CASSHKAVNTGELFF.

This clonotype was recorded only once. This may come from a read error, since a much larger clone is one base off. The J gene is TRBJ1-6, the V gene TRBV15; D gene unclear. The length of the CDR3 is 13 residues. V dropped 0 bases and J dropped 7 bases, with 4 bases sitting between them. CDR1 and CDR2 (germline): LNHNV, YYDKDF (reference sequence). DNA for the CDR3: TGTGCCACCAGCAGAGATCGGAATTCACCCCTCCACTTT. Translating it yields CATSRDRNSPLHF.

The chain carries TRBV2 and TRBJ2-1, with 12 bases identical to TRBD2. V lost 3 bases and J lost 5; bases outside the gene matches: 5. The germline V gene encodes CDR1 SNHLY and CDR2 FYNNEI. This CDR3 is 16 amino acids long. The DNA for the CDR3 is TGTGCCAGCAGTGATCCGGGACTAGCGGGTCACAATGAGCAGTTCTTC. Its translation: CASSDPGLAGHNEQFF.

The sample holds a few counts of this clonotype. This chain links TRBV28 with TRBJ1-6, with D unclear. V was clipped by 8 bases and J by 2 bases, with 1 base between them. The CDR3 sequence is 11 residues long. Looked up from germline, CDR1 is MDHEN and CDR2 is SYDVKM. The CDR3, as DNA: TGTGCCAGCGCCTATAATTCACCCCTCCACTTT. This codes for CASAYNSPLHF.

The V gene is TRBV28, the J gene TRBJ1-1; a possible D gene is TRBD1 (5 bases). Trimming stripped 7 bases from V and 3 bases from J, with 15 bases between. Germline V gives CDR1 MDHEN, CDR2 SYDVKM. This CDR3 is 14 amino acids long. The CDR3 sequence: CASTLRVGDTEAFF. The CDR3 region has the DNA TGTGCCAGCACCCTCCGGGTGGGGGACACTGAAGCTTTCTTT.